This TCR beta chain was sequenced during a study of beta chain features in type 1 diabetes. Reverse transcription of all isolated RNA meant that expressed TCRB transcripts were sequenced. Only in-frame clones appear in the TCRdb table, and some are missing; sequencing was by immunoSEQ multiplex PCR. This repertoire shows about 330,000 clones, 9.5% to 11% found once; its top ten account for around 0.015%. The CDR3 is made up of 10 amino acids. Looked up from germline, CDR1 is MNHEY and CDR2 is SVGAGI. V lost 7 bases, J lost 4 bases, and 4 bases lay in between. This chain links TRBV6-5 with TRBJ2-5; no clear D gene. The receptor was isolated from a woman under 40 in good health. Sequenced material: naive CD4+ T cells from blood. The CDR3 DNA sequence: TGTGCCAGCATGGCAGAGACCCAGTACTTC. Residues: CASMAETQYF.